This is a list of T cell receptor beta chains from one sample in a study of blood T cell repertoires in COVID-19. Method: immunoSEQ multiplex PCR; TCRdb's copy keeps in-frame clones and lacks some. The sample contains about 93,000 clones, roughly 88% of which appear only once. Sequencing was performed on peripheral blood. These receptors were obtained from a human donor with active COVID-19. The donor label of this sample is uncertain. The CDR3 runs from the conserved cysteine through the conserved F or W.

CDR3	V
CASSLGNGGAADTQYF	TRBV7-8
CASGPGTGTTQPQHF	TRBV6-5
CASSDRDLGNYGYTF	TRBV5-1
CASSPDRRLVQPQHF	TRBV6-5
CASSRKAGDTSGANVLTF	TRBV2
CASSLEQGSSQETQYF	TRBV7-8
CAIGRGGGYNEQFF	TRBV24-1
CASSPEFQETQYF	TRBV5-4
CASIGTGINQPQHF	TRBV19
CASSLGTGDNQPQHF	TRBV5-1
CASSQGVGYGYTF	TRBV18
CASSLGRSGANVLTF	TRBV5-4
CASSGTQGVGYGYTF	TRBV2
CAPQPGQNYGYTF	TRBV28
CASSQEVQGYEQYF	TRBV3-1/TRBV3-2
CASTDRGPSSLYGYTF	TRBV7-8
CASSNQGADTEAFF	TRBV2
CASSFDRVHEQYF	TRBV11-2
CASSVRGSQETQYF	TRBV9